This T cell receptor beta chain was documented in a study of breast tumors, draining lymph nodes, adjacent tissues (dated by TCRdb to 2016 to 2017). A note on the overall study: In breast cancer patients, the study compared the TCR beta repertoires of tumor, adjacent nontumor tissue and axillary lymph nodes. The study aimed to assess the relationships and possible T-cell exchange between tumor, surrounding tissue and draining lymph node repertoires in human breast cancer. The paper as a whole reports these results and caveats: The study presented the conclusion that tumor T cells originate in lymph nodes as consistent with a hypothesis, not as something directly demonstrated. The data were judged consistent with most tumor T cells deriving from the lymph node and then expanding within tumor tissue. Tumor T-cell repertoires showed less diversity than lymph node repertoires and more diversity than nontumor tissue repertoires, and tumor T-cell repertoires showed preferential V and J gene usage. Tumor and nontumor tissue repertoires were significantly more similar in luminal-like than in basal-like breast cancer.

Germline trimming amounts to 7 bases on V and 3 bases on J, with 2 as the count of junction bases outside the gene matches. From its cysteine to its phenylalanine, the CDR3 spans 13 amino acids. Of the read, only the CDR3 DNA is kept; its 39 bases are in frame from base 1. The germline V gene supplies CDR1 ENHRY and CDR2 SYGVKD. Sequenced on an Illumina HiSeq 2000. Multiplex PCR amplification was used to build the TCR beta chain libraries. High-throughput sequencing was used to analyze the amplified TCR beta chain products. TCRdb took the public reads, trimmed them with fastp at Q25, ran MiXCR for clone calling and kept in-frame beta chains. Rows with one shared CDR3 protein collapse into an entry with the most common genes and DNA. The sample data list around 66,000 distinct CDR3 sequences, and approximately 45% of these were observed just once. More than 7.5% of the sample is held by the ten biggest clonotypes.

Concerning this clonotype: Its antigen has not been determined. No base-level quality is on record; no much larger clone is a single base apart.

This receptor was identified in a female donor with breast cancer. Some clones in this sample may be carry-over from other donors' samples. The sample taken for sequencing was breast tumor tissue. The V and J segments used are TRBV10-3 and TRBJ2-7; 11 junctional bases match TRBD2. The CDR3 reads CAITSGRFYEQYF. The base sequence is TGTGCCATCACTAGCGGGAGGTTCTACGAGCAGTACTTC.